These T cell receptor beta chains were read from a single sample in a study of post-analysis software for immune sequencing data. TCRdb reprocessed the PCR reads via MiXCR and lists one record per CDR3 protein. Found here are hundreds of thousands of distinct CDR3 sequences, 44% of them singletons; the top ten hold over 1.5%. Specimen: blood. These receptors all come from a girl aged 5-17 years with multiple sclerosis. Both conserved end residues are trimmed from each CDR3.

>TRBV4-1|TRBJ2-4
ASSQVRERRNIQY
>TRBV29-1|TRBJ2-7
SITFGYRGYEQY
>TRBV25-1|TRBJ2-3
ASSELGGGDTQY
>TRBV27|TRBJ2-1
ASSDSRANGDEQF
>TRBV6-6|TRBJ1-2
ASSRTGTNHGYT
>TRBV5-1|TRBJ2-1
ASSLAPGEYNEQF
>TRBV7-8|NA
ASSLTGTVIGTQY
>TRBV4-2|NA
ASSPSSGRGDEQY
>TRBV29-1|TRBJ2-1
SVSGRNYNGQF
>TRBV5-1|TRBJ2-1
ASSLAGLAGALPSSYNEQF
>TRBV12-3/TRBV12-4|NA
ASSLARGGGDTQH
>TRBV10-3|TRBJ2-3
AISAGTSGRTVSSTDTQY
>TRBV12-3/TRBV12-4|TRBJ2-7
ASSLTSLQESQY
>TRBV7-9|TRBJ2-3
ASSSGTFSTDTQY
>TRBV6-5|TRBJ2-3
ASGLAGGNTDTQY
>TRBV5-1|TRBJ2-1
ASSPSGSVREQF
>TRBV5-1|TRBJ2-7
AGSLGQGYEQY
>TRBV20-1|TRBJ2-5
SAGPFQGERETQY
>TRBV20-1|TRBJ2-3
SARDLRLVTDTQY
>TRBV10-3|TRBJ2-6
AIRYRDSGANVLT
>TRBV4-1|TRBJ2-5
ASSQDWTVETQY
>TRBV2|NA
ASRLTGALGETQY
>TRBV20-1|TRBJ2-5
SAPDRPETQY
>TRBV4-1|TRBJ2-3
ASSLSLAGGRTDTQY
>TRBV7-9|TRBJ2-1
ASSLAAGVRNEQF
>TRBV4-2|TRBJ2-7
ASSGRATGPYEQY
>TRBV5-1|TRBJ2-1
ASARRATDYNEQF
>TRBV5-1|NA
ASSWTGTGYEQY
>TRBV10-3|TRBJ1-1
AITQGTPNTEAF
>TRBV4-1|TRBJ1-1
ASSQLGLNTEAF
>TRBV25-1|TRBJ1-5
ASSGTDLPGTRH
>TRBV12-3/TRBV12-4|NA
ASTRSGGLYNEQY
>TRBV21-1|TRBJ2-7
ASSSRLSYEQY
>TRBV10-3|TRBJ1-4
AISNGRDEKLF
>TRBV29-1|TRBJ1-1
SVDARGAPSEAF
>TRBV29-1|TRBJ2-1
SVEPTSGVLSSYNEQF
>TRBV12-3/TRBV12-4|TRBJ2-3
ASSTVLVQDTQY
>TRBV12-3/TRBV12-4|TRBJ2-5
ASSRPRGLGRLSQETQY
>TRBV7-9|TRBJ2-3
ASSLRAGVGTDTQY
>TRBV10-1|NA
ASSVQGASYEQY
>TRBV12-3/TRBV12-4|TRBJ2-7
ASIGSGPWDEQY
>TRBV4-2|TRBJ2-7
ASSLEGTPPPEQY
>TRBV5-1|TRBJ2-1
ASSTGLLAGDNEQF
>TRBV7-8|NA
ASSLGLHPEQY
>TRBV6-5|TRBJ2-7
ASSYSPVRGSYEQY
>TRBV10-1|NA
ASAEGVQETQF